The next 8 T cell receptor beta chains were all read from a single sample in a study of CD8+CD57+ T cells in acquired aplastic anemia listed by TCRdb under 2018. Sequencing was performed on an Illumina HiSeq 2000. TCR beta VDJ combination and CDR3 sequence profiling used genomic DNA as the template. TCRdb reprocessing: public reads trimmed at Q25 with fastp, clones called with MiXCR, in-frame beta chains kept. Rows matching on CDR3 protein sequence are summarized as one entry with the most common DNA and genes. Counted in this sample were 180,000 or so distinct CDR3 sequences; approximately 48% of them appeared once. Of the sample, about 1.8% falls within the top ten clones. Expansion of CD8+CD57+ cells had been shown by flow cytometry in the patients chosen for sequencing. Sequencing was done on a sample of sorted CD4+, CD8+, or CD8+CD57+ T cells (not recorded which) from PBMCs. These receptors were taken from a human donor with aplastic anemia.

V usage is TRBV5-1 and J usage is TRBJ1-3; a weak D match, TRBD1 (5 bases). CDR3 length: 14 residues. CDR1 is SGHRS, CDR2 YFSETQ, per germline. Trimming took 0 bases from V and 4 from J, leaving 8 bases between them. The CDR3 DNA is TGCGCCAGCAGCTTGGTCCAGGGAGGAAACACCATATATTTT. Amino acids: CASSLVQGGNTIYF.

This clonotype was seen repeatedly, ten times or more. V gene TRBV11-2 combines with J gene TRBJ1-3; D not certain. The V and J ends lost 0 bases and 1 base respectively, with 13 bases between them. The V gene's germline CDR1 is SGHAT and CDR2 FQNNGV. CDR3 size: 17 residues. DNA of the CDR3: TGTGCCAGCAGCTTAGATGTAGTGAGGATGTCTGGAAACACCATATATTTT. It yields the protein CASSLDVVRMSGNTIYF.

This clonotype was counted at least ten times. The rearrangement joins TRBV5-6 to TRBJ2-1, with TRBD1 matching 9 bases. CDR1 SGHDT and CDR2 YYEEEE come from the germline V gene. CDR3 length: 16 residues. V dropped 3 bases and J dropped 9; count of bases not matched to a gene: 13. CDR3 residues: CASSSSTGGRQTEQFF. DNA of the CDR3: TGTGCCAGCAGCTCTTCGACAGGGGGAAGGCAAACTGAGCAGTTCTTC.

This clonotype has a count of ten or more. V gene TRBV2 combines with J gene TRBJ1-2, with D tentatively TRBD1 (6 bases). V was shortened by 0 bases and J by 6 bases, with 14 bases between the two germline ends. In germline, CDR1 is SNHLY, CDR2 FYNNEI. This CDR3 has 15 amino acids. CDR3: CASSEARGGGHGYTF. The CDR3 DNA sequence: TGTGCCAGCAGTGAAGCTCGCGGGGGGGGGCATGGCTACACCTTC.

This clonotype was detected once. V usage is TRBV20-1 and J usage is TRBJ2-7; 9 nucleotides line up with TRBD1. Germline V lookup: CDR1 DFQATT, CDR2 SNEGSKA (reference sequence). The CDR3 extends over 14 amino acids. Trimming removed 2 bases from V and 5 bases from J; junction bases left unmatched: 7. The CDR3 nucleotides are TGCAGTGCTAGACCCCGGGACAGGGCAAACGAGCAGTACTTC. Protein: CSARPRDRANEQYF.

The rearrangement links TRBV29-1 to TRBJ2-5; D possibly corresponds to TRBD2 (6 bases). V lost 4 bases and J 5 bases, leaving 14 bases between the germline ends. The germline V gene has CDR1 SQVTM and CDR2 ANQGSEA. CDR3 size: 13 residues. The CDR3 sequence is CSVVGSGRETQYF. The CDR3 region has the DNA TGCAGCGTTGTAGGTTCGGGGAGGGAGACCCAGTACTTC.

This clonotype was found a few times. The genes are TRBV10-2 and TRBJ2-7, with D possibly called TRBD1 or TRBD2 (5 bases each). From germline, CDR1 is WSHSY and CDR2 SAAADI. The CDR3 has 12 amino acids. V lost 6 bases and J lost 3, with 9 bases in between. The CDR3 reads CASRRDGYEQYF. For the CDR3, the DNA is TGCGCCAGCAGAAGGGACGGCTACGAGCAGTACTTC.

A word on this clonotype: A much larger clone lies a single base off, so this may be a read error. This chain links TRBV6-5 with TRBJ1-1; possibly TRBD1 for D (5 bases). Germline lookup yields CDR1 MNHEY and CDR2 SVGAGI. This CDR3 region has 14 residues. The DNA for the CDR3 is TGTGCCAGCAGTTACTCGAAGGGGAACACTGATGCTTTCTTT. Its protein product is CASSYSKGNTDAFF.